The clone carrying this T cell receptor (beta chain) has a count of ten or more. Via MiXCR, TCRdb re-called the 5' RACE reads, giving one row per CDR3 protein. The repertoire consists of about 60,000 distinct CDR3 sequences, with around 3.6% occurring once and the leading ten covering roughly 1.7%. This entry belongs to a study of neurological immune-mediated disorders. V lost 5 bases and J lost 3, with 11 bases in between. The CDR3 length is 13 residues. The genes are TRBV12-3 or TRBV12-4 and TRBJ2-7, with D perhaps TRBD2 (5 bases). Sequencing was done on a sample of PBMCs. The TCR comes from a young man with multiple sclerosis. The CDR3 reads CASSPARGYEQYF. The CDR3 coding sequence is TGTGCCAGCAGTCCCGCCCGGGGCTACGAGCAGTACTTC.